These T cell receptor beta chains were read from a single sample in a study of blood T cell repertoires in COVID-19. Produced via immunoSEQ multiplex PCR; TCRdb's table is partial and in-frame only. The sample yields fewer than 450,000 clones, approximately 88% seen once. Material for sequencing was peripheral blood. The receptors shown here come from a woman between 45 and 60 years old with COVID-19, enrolled during active disease. The CDR3 runs from the conserved cysteine through the conserved F or W. Each record gives: V gene, D gene, J gene, clone size, CDR3 DNA, CDR3 protein. A D gene is named only where the DNA matches it firmly. The size of a clone is reported for some rows only, either as once, few or many, or as a class for expanded clones.

TRBV6-5	-	TRBJ1-4	-	TGTGCCAGGGGTGGGGCTCAGAATGAAAAACTGTTTTTT	CARGGAQNEKLFF
TRBV27	TRBD1	TRBJ2-5	-	TGTGCCAGCAGTCTACGGACAGGGTTAAAAGAGACCCAGTACTTC	CASSLRTGLKETQYF
TRBV14	-	TRBJ2-1	-	TGTGCCAGCAGCCAAGAGGGGGGTCGGGACAATGAGCAGTTCTTC	CASSQEGGRDNEQFF
TRBV5-1	-	TRBJ2-2	-	TGCGCCAGCCTTACAGGGTCCGGGGAGCTGTTTTTT	CASLTGSGELFF
TRBV19	TRBD1	TRBJ2-2	-	TGTGCCAGTAGTATAGACGCTGAGACAGGGAGCACCGGGGAGCTGTTTTTT	CASSIDAETGSTGELFF
TRBV7-7	-	TRBJ2-2	-	TGTGCCAGCAGCTTAGAAGGGGCCGACACCGGGGAGCTGTTTTTT	CASSLEGADTGELFF
TRBV5-1	-	TRBJ2-3	-	TGCGCCAGCAGCTTGGATGGAGGTTTAACGGGCACAGATACGCAGTATTTT	CASSLDGGLTGTDTQYF
TRBV5-1	-	TRBJ1-1	-	TGCGCCAGCAGCTTGGGGTTGACGGTGGGGGACATGAACACTGAAGCTTTCTTT	CASSLGLTVGDMNTEAFF
TRBV5-1	-	TRBJ1-6	-	TGCGCCAGCACCACCGGGGTAGTTAATTCACCCCTCCACTTT	CASTTGVVNSPLHF
TRBV11-2	TRBD1	TRBJ2-7	-	TGTGCCAGCAGCTTGGACAGGGCCTCCTACGAGCAGTACTTC	CASSLDRASYEQYF
TRBV19	-	TRBJ1-3	-	TGTGCCAGTAGTATCACGGTTAGGAGTGCCGACACCATATATTTT	CASSITVRSADTIYF
TRBV4-2	TRBD1	TRBJ2-3	-	TGTGCCAGCAGCCCCGCCGGGGGACAGGGCACAGATACGCAGTATTTT	CASSPAGGQGTDTQYF
TRBV3-1/TRBV3-2	TRBD1	TRBJ1-1	-	TGTGCCAGCAGCCGATCCGGGACAGGGGGCACTGAAGCTTTCTTT	CASSRSGTGGTEAFF
TRBV10-1	TRBD2	TRBJ2-1	-	TGCGCCAGTACCCCCGGGGGGGGCAATGAGCAGTTCTTC	CASTPGGGNEQFF
TRBV4-1	TRBD1	TRBJ1-4	-	TGCGCCAGCAGCCAAATAGGGGGGACAGAGGATGAAAAACTGTTTTTT	CASSQIGGTEDEKLFF
TRBV7-9	-	TRBJ1-4	-	TGTGCCAGCAGCTTAGCAGTCGTGAGTGAAAAACTGTTTTTT	CASSLAVVSEKLFF
TRBV19	TRBD1	TRBJ2-3	-	TGTGCCAGTAGGGACAGGGGGGATACGCAGTATTTT	CASRDRGDTQYF
TRBV5-4	-	TRBJ1-1	-	TGTGCCAGCAGCACGTACAAGGGGATGGGTGAAGCTTTCTTT	CASSTYKGMGEAFF
TRBV27	-	TRBJ1-3	-	TGTGCCAGCAGTCCGACAGGTGTCTTCTCTGGAAACACCATATATTTT	CASSPTGVFSGNTIYF
TRBV3-1/TRBV3-2	-	TRBJ2-1	-	TGTGCCAGCAGCCAAGAATCACAGTTCAATGAGCAGTTCTTC	CASSQESQFNEQFF
TRBV3-1/TRBV3-2	TRBD2	TRBJ2-1	-	TGTGCCAGCAGCCAGGCTAGCGGGGGACCCTACAATGAGCAGTTCTTC	CASSQASGGPYNEQFF
TRBV7-9	TRBD1	TRBJ2-2	few	TGTGCCAGCAGCCTGCGGACAGGGGGTCGGGGGGAGCTGTTTTTT	CASSLRTGGRGELFF
TRBV9	-	TRBJ2-3	-	TGTGCCAGCAGCGTTTCAGGGAGCACAGATACGCAGTATTTT	CASSVSGSTDTQYF
TRBV12-3/TRBV12-4	-	TRBJ2-3	-	TGTGCCAGCAGCCCCCTTGTGGATACGCAGTATTTT	CASSPLVDTQYF
TRBV5-1	-	TRBJ1-2	-	TGCGCCAGCAGCTTGGACCGGGATGGCTACACCTTC	CASSLDRDGYTF
TRBV6-1	-	TRBJ2-7	-	TGTGCCAGCAGTGACAGGATCTCCTACGAGCAGTACTTC	CASSDRISYEQYF
TRBV27	TRBD1	TRBJ1-2	-	TGTGCCAGCAGCCCCGGGACAGGGGGCAACTATGGCTACACCTTC	CASSPGTGGNYGYTF
TRBV5-6	-	TRBJ2-5	-	TGTGCCAGCAGCTTGGCTACGCGTACCCAAGAGACCCAGTACTTC	CASSLATRTQETQYF
TRBV7-9	-	TRBJ2-7	-	TGTGCCAGCAGCTCCGGAAGGACAGTCCCCTACGAGCAGTACTTC	CASSSGRTVPYEQYF
TRBV11-3	-	TRBJ1-2	once	TGTGCCAGCAGCCGATCGACAGCTAACTATGGCTACACCTTC	CASSRSTANYGYTF
TRBV20-1	-	TRBJ2-7	-	TGCAGTGCTCTTGGGGCAGACGAGCAGTACTTC	CSALGADEQYF
TRBV2	-	TRBJ2-7	-	TGTGCCAGCTGTTCCGCGGGAAGGGGCGAGCAGTACTTC	CASCSAGRGEQYF
TRBV5-4	-	TRBJ1-6	-	TGTGCCAGCAGTTCTCAGCGGGACTATAATTCACCCCTCCACTTT	CASSSQRDYNSPLHF
TRBV5-6	-	TRBJ1-4	-	TGTGCCAGCAGCCAGGAAACCGGGAGGTTGAATGAAAAACTGTTTTTT	CASSQETGRLNEKLFF
TRBV28	TRBD1	TRBJ1-2	-	TGTGCCAGCACCGGACAGGGCAGCTATGGCTACACCTTC	CASTGQGSYGYTF
TRBV30	-	TRBJ1-2	-	TGTGCCTGGAACCGGGGGGAAACTAACTATGGCTACACCTTC	CAWNRGETNYGYTF
TRBV13	-	TRBJ2-1	-	TGTGCCAGCAGCTTAAGGCAGGGGTCCCACAATGAGCAGTTCTTC	CASSLRQGSHNEQFF
TRBV5-1	-	TRBJ1-1	-	TGCGCCAGCAGCTTGGTCGGGGTCGGGACTGAAGCTTTCTTT	CASSLVGVGTEAFF
TRBV10-2	-	TRBJ2-5	-	TGCGCCAGCAGTCGGGCGGGGAGCCAAGGGACCCAGTACTTC	CASSRAGSQGTQYF
TRBV28	TRBD1	TRBJ2-7	-	TGTGCCAGCAGTTTATCTCAAGGACAGGCTTCCTACGAGCAGTACTTC	CASSLSQGQASYEQYF
TRBV7-3	-	TRBJ1-1	-	TGTGCCAGCAGCCTAGCGGCAAACACTGAAGCTTTCTTT	CASSLAANTEAFF
TRBV2	-	TRBJ1-2	few	TGTGCCAGCAGGCCCCTAGATGGCTACACCTTC	CASRPLDGYTF
TRBV11-2	-	TRBJ2-1	-	TGTGCCAGCAGCTTAGCCCAGAACAATGAGCAGTTCTTC	CASSLAQNNEQFF
TRBV29-1	TRBD1	TRBJ2-2	-	TGCAGCGTTGAAGATTTAAAAACAGGGGCCGGGGAGCTGTTTTTT	CSVEDLKTGAGELFF
TRBV12-3/TRBV12-4	-	TRBJ1-2	-	TGTGCCAGCAGCCGTAGCCCCCCCGGCTACACCTTC	CASSRSPPGYTF
TRBV18	TRBD1	TRBJ1-1	-	TGTGCCAGCTCACGGGACAGGGGGCTGGACACTGAAGCTTTCTTT	CASSRDRGLDTEAFF
TRBV11-2	-	TRBJ2-7	-	TGTGCCAGCAGCCGGTCCGCTTCTAATCGCGAGCAGTACTTC	CASSRSASNREQYF
TRBV5-1	-	TRBJ2-7	-	TGCGCCAGCAGCTTGGACCAGGGTAGGGCCTACGAGCAGTACTTC	CASSLDQGRAYEQYF
TRBV4-2	-	TRBJ1-1	-	TGTGCCAGCAGCCAAGAAGGGAGAACTGAAGCTTTCTTT	CASSQEGRTEAFF
TRBV7-9	-	TRBJ1-1	few	TGTGCCAGCAGCCCTACGGGACAATCGAACACTGAAGCTTTCTTT	CASSPTGQSNTEAFF